Listed below are T cell receptor beta chains from one sample, sequenced in a study of T cells after yellow fever vaccination. TCRdb reanalysed the 5' RACE reads using MiXCR and keeps one entry per CDR3 protein. The sample records some 300,000 distinct CDR3 sequences, approximately 10% being singletons. Here the sequenced sample was CD4+ T cells sorted from PBMCs, taken 5 days after the yellow fever booster vaccination. The receptors were sampled from a man aged 18 to 30 who received the YFV17D yellow fever vaccine. Each CDR3 is given with its conserved first and last residue. The D gene is left open where the match is weak. A row's size may be missing; if present it is once, few, many or a size class.

V	J	D	size	CDR3	DNA
TRBV20-1	TRBJ2-3	-	many	CSAALSTDTQYF	TGCAGTGCGGCCCTCAGCACAGATACGCAGTATTTT
TRBV12-3/TRBV12-4	TRBJ1-5	-	many	CASRSGVSSNQPQHF	TGTGCCAGCAGGTCAGGGGTTTCGAGCAATCAGCCCCAGCATTTT
TRBV18	TRBJ2-2	-	few	CASSPPVGGRTGELFF	TGTGCCAGCTCACCTCCGGTGGGGGGCCGGACCGGGGAGCTGTTTTTT
TRBV28	TRBJ1-4	-	few	CASSLPPGPALEKLFF	TGTGCCAGCAGTTTACCCCCAGGGCCGGCTCTTGAAAAACTGTTTTTT
TRBV25-1	TRBJ1-4	TRBD1	-	CASSDLPSDRSRYNEKLFF	TGTGCCAGCAGTGATCTACCCTCGGACAGGAGTAGATATAATGAAAAACTGTTTTTT
TRBV7-2	TRBJ1-1	-	many	CASSLVSGNTEAFF	TGTGCCAGCAGCTTAGTGTCCGGTAACACTGAAGCTTTCTTT
TRBV6-5	TRBJ2-3	-	few	CASTARGQGDTQYF	TGTGCCAGCACCGCCCGGGGGCAGGGTGATACGCAGTATTTT
TRBV18	TRBJ2-5	-	few	CASSSWDGGETQYF	TGTGCCAGCTCAAGTTGGGACGGTGGAGAGACCCAGTACTTC
TRBV19	TRBJ1-5	-	many	CASTDTGSQPQHF	TGTGCCAGTACGGACACAGGGTCTCAGCCCCAGCATTTT
TRBV20-1	TRBJ2-2	TRBD1	-	CSLTGTGDTGELFF	TGCAGTCTGACTGGGACAGGGGACACCGGGGAGCTGTTTTTT
TRBV9	TRBJ2-2	-	few	CASSVAPTNTGELFF	TGTGCCAGCAGCGTAGCCCCCACGAACACCGGGGAGCTGTTTTTT
TRBV25-1	TRBJ1-6	TRBD1	-	CASSEYGGQGGYDNSPLHF	TGTGCCAGCAGTGAATACGGCGGGCAGGGGGGCTACGATAATTCACCCCTCCACTTT
TRBV7-3	TRBJ2-2	TRBD2	few	CASSSRLAGGPRELFF	TGTGCCAGCAGCTCAAGACTAGCGGGGGGGCCGAGGGAGCTGTTTTTT
TRBV7-6	TRBJ1-1	-	many	CASSFEANTEAFF	TGTGCCAGCAGCTTTGAAGCAAACACTGAAGCTTTCTTT
TRBV19	TRBJ1-5	-	few	CASNSPRDSNQPQHF	TGTGCCAGTAACAGCCCCCGGGATTCCAATCAGCCCCAGCATTTT
TRBV24-1	TRBJ1-5	TRBD1	few	CATSSGQGGNQPQHF	TGTGCCACCAGTTCGGGACAGGGAGGCAATCAGCCCCAGCATTTT
TRBV23-1	TRBJ2-5	-	-	CAGVLAPCRDTQYF	TGCGCCGGAGTACTAGCCCCTTGCAGAGATACCCAGTACTTC
TRBV23-1	TRBJ1-1	TRBD1	-	CASSQQTGMEDMNTEAFF	TGCGCCAGCAGTCAGCAGACAGGGATGGAGGACATGAACACTGAAGCTTTCTTT
TRBV7-3	TRBJ2-1	-	few	CASSSNRGGYNEQFF	TGTGCCAGCAGCTCTAACAGGGGGGGCTACAATGAGCAGTTCTTC
TRBV6-5	TRBJ2-5	TRBD1	few	CASRKLQGNQETQYF	TGTGCCAGCAGAAAACTACAGGGGAATCAAGAGACCCAGTACTTC
TRBV10-3	TRBJ2-3	TRBD2	-	CAISESTSGTSTDTQYF	TGTGCCATCAGTGAGTCGACTAGCGGGACTAGCACAGATACGCAGTATTTT
TRBV6-5	TRBJ1-1	-	few	CASSYDARTFTLNTEAFF	TGTGCCAGCAGTTACGATGCCCGGACGTTTACCTTGAACACTGAAGCTTTCTTT
TRBV6-5	TRBJ2-2	-	many	CASTSALGGELFF	TGTGCCAGCACGTCGGCGCTTGGCGGGGAGCTGTTTTTT
TRBV7-2	TRBJ2-3	-	-	CASSFPVGGTDTQYF	TGTGCCAGCAGCTTCCCAGTGGGTGGCACAGATACGCAGTATTTT
TRBV12-3/TRBV12-4	TRBJ2-7	-	-	CASTLGGGVDEQYF	TGTGCCAGCACCTTAGGGGGTGGAGTGGACGAGCAGTACTTC
TRBV3-1	TRBJ1-2	-	-	CASSQGSGNYGYTF	TGTGCCAGCAGCCAAGGTTCCGGGAACTATGGCTACACCTTC
TRBV4-1	TRBJ2-7	-	many	CASSQGLRGYEQYF	TGCGCCAGCAGCCAAGGGTTGCGGGGCTACGAGCAGTACTTC